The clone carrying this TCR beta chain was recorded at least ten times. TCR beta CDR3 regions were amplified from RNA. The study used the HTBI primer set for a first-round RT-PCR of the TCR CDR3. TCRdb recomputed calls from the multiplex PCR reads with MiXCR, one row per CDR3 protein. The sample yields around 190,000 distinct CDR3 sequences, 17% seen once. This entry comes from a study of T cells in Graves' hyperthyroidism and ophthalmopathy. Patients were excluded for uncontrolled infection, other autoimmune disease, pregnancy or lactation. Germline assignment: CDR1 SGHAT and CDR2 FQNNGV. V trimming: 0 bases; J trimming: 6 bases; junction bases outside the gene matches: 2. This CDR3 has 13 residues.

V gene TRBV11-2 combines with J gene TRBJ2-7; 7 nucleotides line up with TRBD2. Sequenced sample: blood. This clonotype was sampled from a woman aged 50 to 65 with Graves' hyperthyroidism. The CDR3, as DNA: TGTGCCAGCAGCTTAGACCCGGGGGGCGAGCAGTACTTC. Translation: CASSLDPGGEQYF.